What follows is one T cell receptor (beta chain) and its context. Its specificity is not known. The assay was immunoSEQ multiplex PCR, and TCRdb's table has in-frame clones only and misses some. The repertoire has about 140,000 clones, 84% of them found once; the top ten carry under 1.5%. The CDR3 is 16 amino acids. From germline, CDR1 is SGDLS and CDR2 YYNGEE. Trimming cost V 0 bases and J 4 bases; bases outside gene matches: 5. These data are taken from a study of cytomegalovirus exposure and HLA in healthy donors. General observations from the study: According to a subsequent analysis, TCR clusters from the first cohort were inclined to appear together in the 100 to 150 validation repertoires. The study put under 200 TCR beta chains on its list as cytomegalovirus-associated.

Sequencing was performed on PBMCs. The chain uses TRBV9 and TRBJ2-5; 11 bases fit TRBD2. The sequence derives from a woman in her 30s in good health and CMV-seronegative. The CDR3 coding sequence is TGTGCCAGCAGCGTAGAGGCGGGACTAGCGGTAGAGACCCAGTACTTC. Amino acid sequence: CASSVEAGLAVETQYF.